The TCR beta chain described here comes from a study of Ad26.COV2.S vaccination and SARS-CoV-2 variants. Study information: Into the muscle, Ad26.COV2.S was dosed once or twice, 56 days apart.

Worth noting for this clone: Other DNA sequences in the sample encode the same CDR3.

Trimming left V 6 bases short and J 2 bases short, with 5 bases between. The CDR3 has 11 residues. Looked up from germline, CDR1 is MDHEN and CDR2 is SYDVKM. This table comes from immunoSEQ multiplex PCR, and its TCRdb copy is limited to in-frame clones, with some not included. Of about 480,000 clones in the sample, approximately 90% were seen once. Sample treatment: 15 to 20 received Ad26.COV2.S at low or high dose, single or two shots; 5 received placebo; per-sample allocation not given. Collection of samples fell on day 63 after the first vaccine or placebo injection. The vaccine antigen was prefusion-stabilized Wuhan SARS-CoV-2 spike.

The sequence was obtained from a person aged 18-65 years who received the Ad26.COV2.S COVID-19 vaccine or a placebo. The source material was peripheral blood, sampled in a trial of Ad26.COV2.S vaccine versus placebo. V and J are TRBV28 and TRBJ2-7; D remains unclear. CDR3 sequence (DNA): TGTGCCAGCAGCCAGACCTACGAGCAGTACTTC. It yields the protein CASSQTYEQYF.